This T cell receptor (beta chain) was retrieved from a study of blood T cell repertoires in COVID-19. Study details: Some COVID-19 samples were acute and others convalescent; all came from the United States, Italy and Spain. From T cells, B-cell-depleted T cells, or PBMCs came the material, which was cDNA or gDNA.

Source study methods: It was from reference gene primer amplification that nucleated cell counts were estimated. Repertoires were generated with immunoSEQ multiplex PCR, while TCRdb's copy carries only in-frame clones and drops some. The V and J calls and the clone size are those of that table, but D and trimming were determined from the DNA. The sample holds around 86,000 clones, 75% to 85% seen once. Germline values: CDR1 SGHRS, CDR2 YFSETQ. The ends lost 3 bases at V and 7 bases at J; junction bases unmatched: 5. CDR3 size: 15 residues. This clonotype was obtained from an elderly woman with acute or convalescent COVID-19. The sequencing input was peripheral blood. This chain joins TRBV5-1 and TRBJ2-2, with 11 bases aligning to TRBD1. In DNA form, the CDR3 reads TGCGCCAGCAGCTCGGACAGGGGGCTTAACGGGGAGCTGTTTTTT. It specifies CASSSDRGLNGELFF.